This TCR beta chain was found in a study of blood T cell repertoires in COVID-19. The CDR3 is 15 residues long. The junction had 8 bases not matched to a gene; V was cut back by 1 base and J by 7 bases. Germline V gene lookup returns CDR1 LNHNV and CDR2 YYDKDF (reference sequence). This clone turned up a few times. The method was immunoSEQ multiplex PCR; TCRdb's version includes in-frame clones alone and lacks a portion of them. In the table there are 110,000 or so clones, roughly 89% of which are singletons. The specimen sequenced was peripheral blood. The TCR sequence derives from a human donor with acute or convalescent COVID-19. The donor label of this sample is uncertain. The J gene is TRBJ1-1, the V gene TRBV15; 8 bases are shared with TRBD1. DNA of the CDR3: TGTGCCACCAGCAGAGCCGGGACAGGTAGGATTGAAGCTTTCTTT. Its translation: CATSRAGTGRIEAFF.